The 15 T cell receptor beta chains below were found in one sample sequenced in a study of T cell responses to AZD1222 COVID-19 vaccine. The table came from immunoSEQ multiplex PCR; TCRdb's copy has only in-frame clones and leaves some out. The sample holds about 190,000 clones, roughly 93% seen once. The sample in question was peripheral blood, obtained on day 0 of AZD1222 vaccination. The receptors shown here come from an adult in good health.

The J gene is TRBJ2-1, the V gene TRBV2; 8 bases match TRBD2. CDR3 length: 16 residues. V lost 2 bases, J lost 6 bases, and 9 bases stayed unmatched. CDR1 SNHLY and CDR2 FYNNEI come from the germline V gene. The CDR3 bases are TGTGCCAGCAGTGAACTAGCGGGTTGGGAGGGCAATGAGCAGTTCTTC. Translation: CASSELAGWEGNEQFF.

V usage is TRBV14 and J usage is TRBJ2-1; D remains unclear. The CDR3 is made up of 14 amino acids. Germline V gives CDR1 SGHDN, CDR2 FVKESK. V lost 6 bases to trimming and J lost 3 bases, with 12 bases between them. CDR3 sequence (DNA): TGTGCCAGCAGGGATGAAGGCGGCTACAATGAGCAGTTCTTC. Its protein is CASRDEGGYNEQFF.

This chain uses TRBV9 with TRBJ2-5, with D possibly TRBD2 on 6 matching bases. Trimming cost V 4 bases and J 2 bases, with 12 bases left between them. Looked up from germline, CDR1 is SGDLS and CDR2 is YYNGEE. The CDR3 spans 14 residues. CDR3 sequence (DNA): TGTGCCAGCAGCCCGGGACTGGAACAAGAGACCCAGTACTTC. Its protein is CASSPGLEQETQYF.

The V call is TRBV28, the J call TRBJ1-1, with no clear D. The V and J ends lost 6 bases and 0 bases respectively, with 5 bases between them. Germline CDR1 MDHEN, CDR2 SYDVKM. The CDR3 is 12 amino acids. DNA of the CDR3: TGTGCCAGCAGCTCCGTGAACACTGAAGCTTTCTTT. Protein: CASSSVNTEAFF.

V and J are TRBV27 and TRBJ2-1, with 9 bases fitting TRBD1. This CDR3 is 15 amino acids long. The germline gives CDR1 MNHEY, CDR2 SMNVEV (reference sequence). V shed 4 bases and J 10 bases; nucleotides not matched to a gene: 11. The CDR3 loop is CASSSKDRGGDEQFF. The CDR3 bases are TGTGCCAGCAGTTCAAAGGACAGGGGTGGGGACGAGCAGTTCTTC.

Here the CDR3 reads CASSRGWDTEAFF. CDR3 DNA: TGTGCCAGCAGCCGGGGCTGGGACACTGAAGCTTTCTTT. V is TRBV7-9 and J is TRBJ1-1; D possibly corresponds to TRBD1 (5 bases). The V gene's germline CDR1 is SEHNR and CDR2 FQNEAQ (reference sequence). This CDR3 spans 13 amino acids. With 5 bases removed from V and 3 bases from J, the gap between germline ends came to 10 bases.

This chain joins TRBV20-1 and TRBJ1-5; 7 bases map to TRBD1. Germline V lookup: CDR1 DFQATT, CDR2 SNEGSKA (reference sequence). V was clipped by 3 bases and J by 4 bases; unmatched bases: 9. The CDR3 length is 15 residues. The CDR3 reads CSASLGETGNQPQHF. The CDR3 DNA is TGCAGTGCTAGTCTAGGTGAGACAGGGAATCAGCCCCAGCATTTT.

V is TRBV7-2 and J is TRBJ1-6; 10 bases map to TRBD1. CDR1 is SGHTA and CDR2 is FQGNSA in the germline V gene. V dropped 5 bases and J dropped 6; count of bases not matched to a gene: 7. This CDR3 spans 16 amino acids. The CDR3 here is CASSLIWTGGNSPLHF. The CDR3 coding sequence is TGTGCCAGCAGCCTGATATGGACAGGGGGTAATTCACCCCTCCACTTT.

The V gene is TRBV27, the J gene TRBJ1-5, with D maybe TRBD1 (6 bases). Trimming removed 2 bases from V and 3 bases from J, with 14 bases in between. The CDR3 length is 16 residues. Germline CDR1 is MNHEY and CDR2 is SMNVEV (reference sequence). The CDR3 protein is CASSLTMDSYNQPQHF. CDR3 nucleotide sequence: TGTGCCAGCAGTTTAACAATGGACAGCTACAATCAGCCCCAGCATTTT.

The chain recombines TRBV7-3 with TRBJ2-2, with a possible D match to TRBD1 (5 bases). Per the germline V gene, CDR1 is SGHTA and CDR2 is FQGTGA. With 2 bases removed from V and 1 base from J, the gap between germline ends came to 11 bases. This CDR3 contains 16 residues. The CDR3 sequence is CASSLVGPGNTGELFF. CDR3 in DNA: TGTGCCAGCAGCTTAGTGGGGCCAGGGAACACCGGGGAGCTGTTTTTT.

On this clone: The junction departs from germline at one end; a sequencing error may be responsible. V and J are TRBV7-7 and TRBJ2-2; the match to TRBD2 covers 12 bases. Germline loops: CDR1 SSHAT, CDR2 FNYEAQ (reference sequence). This CDR3 has 17 amino acids. The CDR3 region has the DNA TGTGCTAGCAGCCTCAGGACTAGCGGGGTGAACACCGGGGAGCTGTTTTTT. Amino acid sequence: CASSLRTSGVNTGELFF.

J is TRBJ2-5 and V is TRBV24-1; D gene ambiguous. This CDR3 is 13 amino acids long. Per the germline V gene, CDR1 is KGHDR and CDR2 is SFDVKD. Trimming took off 4 bases at V and 5 bases at J, with 10 bases between the two ends. The CDR3 DNA is TGTGCCACCAGTGAGTCTTCTTGGGAGACCCAGTACTTC. It translates to CATSESSWETQYF.

The rearrangement uses TRBV14 and TRBJ2-1; 9 bases fit TRBD2. Looked up from germline, CDR1 is SGHDN and CDR2 is FVKESK. This CDR3 has 16 amino acids. V lost 8 bases to trimming and J lost 4 bases; unmatched junction nucleotides: 12. CDR3 DNA sequence: TGTGCCAGCTCCGAGCTTGCGGGGGGGACATACAATGAGCAGTTCTTC. Protein product: CASSELAGGTYNEQFF.

In DNA form, the CDR3 reads TGTGCCACCAGCAGGGATACCATGTCTGCTAACTATGGCTACACCTTC. Translating gives CATSRDTMSANYGYTF. The rearrangement joins TRBV15 to TRBJ1-2, with D hard to call. This CDR3 has 16 residues. V gave up 3 bases and J gave up 0 bases, with 14 bases separating them. Germline lookup yields CDR1 LNHNV and CDR2 YYDKDF (reference sequence).

This clone was observed once. The rearrangement joins TRBV11-3 to TRBJ2-1; D might be TRBD1 (6 bases). V lost 1 base to trimming and J lost 0 bases, with 16 bases between them. CDR1 and CDR2 from the germline V gene are SGHNT and YENEEA. This CDR3 is built from 18 residues. Written as DNA, the CDR3 is TGTGCCAGCAGCTTAGGTGCAGGCAGGGGTGACTCCTACAATGAGCAGTTCTTC. This encodes CASSLGAGRGDSYNEQFF.